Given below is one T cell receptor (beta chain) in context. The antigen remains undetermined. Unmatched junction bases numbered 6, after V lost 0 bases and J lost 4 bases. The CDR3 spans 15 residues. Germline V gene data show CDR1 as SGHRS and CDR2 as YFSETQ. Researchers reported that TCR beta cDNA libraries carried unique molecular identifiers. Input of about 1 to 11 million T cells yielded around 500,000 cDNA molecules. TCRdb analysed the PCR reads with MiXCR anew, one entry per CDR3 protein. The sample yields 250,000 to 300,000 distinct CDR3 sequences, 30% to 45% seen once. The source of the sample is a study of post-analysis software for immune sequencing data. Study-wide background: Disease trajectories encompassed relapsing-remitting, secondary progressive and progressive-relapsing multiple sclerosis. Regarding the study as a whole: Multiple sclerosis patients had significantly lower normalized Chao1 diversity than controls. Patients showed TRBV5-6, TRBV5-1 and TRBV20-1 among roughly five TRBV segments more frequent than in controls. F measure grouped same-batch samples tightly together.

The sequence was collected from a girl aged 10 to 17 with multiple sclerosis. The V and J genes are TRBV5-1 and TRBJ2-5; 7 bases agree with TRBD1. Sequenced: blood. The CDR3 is CASSLGDRVGETQYF. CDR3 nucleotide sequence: TGCGCCAGCAGCTTGGGAGACAGGGTAGGAGAGACCCAGTACTTC.